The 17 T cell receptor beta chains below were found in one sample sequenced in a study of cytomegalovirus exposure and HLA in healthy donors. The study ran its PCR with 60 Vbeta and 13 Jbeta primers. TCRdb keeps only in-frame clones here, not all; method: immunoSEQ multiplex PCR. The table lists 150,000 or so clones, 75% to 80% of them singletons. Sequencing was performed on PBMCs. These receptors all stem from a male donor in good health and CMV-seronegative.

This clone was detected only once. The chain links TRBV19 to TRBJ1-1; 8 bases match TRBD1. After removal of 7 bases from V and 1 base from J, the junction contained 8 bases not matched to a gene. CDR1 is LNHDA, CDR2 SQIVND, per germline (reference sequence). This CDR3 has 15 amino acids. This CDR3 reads CASTPWGTGNTEAFF. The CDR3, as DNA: TGTGCCAGTACCCCATGGGGGACAGGGAACACTGAAGCTTTCTTT.

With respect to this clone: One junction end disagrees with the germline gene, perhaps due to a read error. The CDR3 coding sequence is TGTTCCAGCAGCTTGACAGGGGTTGGCTACACCTTC. The encoded protein is CSSSLTGVGYTF. The chain joins TRBV7-9 to TRBJ1-2; TRBD1 matches 8 bases. This CDR3 has 12 residues. Per the germline V gene, CDR1 is SEHNR and CDR2 is FQNEAQ (reference sequence).

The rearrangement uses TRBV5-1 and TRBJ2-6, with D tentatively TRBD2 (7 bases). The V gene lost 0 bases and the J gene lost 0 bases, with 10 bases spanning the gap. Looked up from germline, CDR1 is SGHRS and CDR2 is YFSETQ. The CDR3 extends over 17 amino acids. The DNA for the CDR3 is TGCGCCAGCAGCTTGGAGGGGGGGGACTCTGGGGCCAACGTCCTGACTTTC. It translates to CASSLEGGDSGANVLTF. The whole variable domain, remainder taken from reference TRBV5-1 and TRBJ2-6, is KAGVTQTPRYLIKTRGQQVTLSCSPISGHRSVSWYQQTPGQGLQFLFEYFSETQRNKGNFPGRFSGRQFSNSRSEMNVSTLELGDSALYLCASSLEGGDSGANVLTFGAGSRLTVL.

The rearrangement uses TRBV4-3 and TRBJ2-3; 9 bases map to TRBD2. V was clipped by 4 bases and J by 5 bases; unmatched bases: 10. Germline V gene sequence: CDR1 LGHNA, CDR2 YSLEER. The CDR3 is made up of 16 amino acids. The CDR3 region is CASSPESGGHGDTQYF. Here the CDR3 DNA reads TGCGCCAGCAGCCCCGAGAGCGGGGGGCATGGAGATACGCAGTATTTT.

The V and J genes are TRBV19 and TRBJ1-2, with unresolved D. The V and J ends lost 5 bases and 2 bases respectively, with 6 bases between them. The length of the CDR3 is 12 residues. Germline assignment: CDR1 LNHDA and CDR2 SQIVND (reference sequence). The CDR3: CASSGQNYGYTF. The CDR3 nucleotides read TGTGCCAGTAGTGGGCAGAACTATGGCTACACCTTC.

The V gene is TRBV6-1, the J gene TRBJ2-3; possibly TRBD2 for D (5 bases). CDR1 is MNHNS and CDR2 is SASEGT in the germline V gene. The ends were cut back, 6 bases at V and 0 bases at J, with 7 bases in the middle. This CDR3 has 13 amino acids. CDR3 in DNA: TGTGCCAGCAGGGGCGGGAGCACAGATACGCAGTATTTT. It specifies CASRGGSTDTQYF.

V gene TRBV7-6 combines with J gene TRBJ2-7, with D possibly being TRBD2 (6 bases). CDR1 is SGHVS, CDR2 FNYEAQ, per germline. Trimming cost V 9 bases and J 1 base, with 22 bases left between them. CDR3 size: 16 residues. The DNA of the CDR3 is TGTGCCAGTACGGAGGGGACCCCCTCGGGTTCCTACGAGCAGTACTTC. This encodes CASTEGTPSGSYEQYF.

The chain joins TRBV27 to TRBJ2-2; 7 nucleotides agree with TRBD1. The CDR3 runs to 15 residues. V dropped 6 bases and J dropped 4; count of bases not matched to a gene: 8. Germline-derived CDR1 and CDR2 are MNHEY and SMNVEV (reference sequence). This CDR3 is CASRRSRGTTGELFF. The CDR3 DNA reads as TGTGCCAGCAGACGAAGCAGGGGGACCACCGGGGAGCTGTTTTTT.

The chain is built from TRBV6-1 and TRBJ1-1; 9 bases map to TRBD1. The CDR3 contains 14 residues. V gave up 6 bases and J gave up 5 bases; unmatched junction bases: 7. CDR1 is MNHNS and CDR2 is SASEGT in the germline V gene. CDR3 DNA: TGTGCCAGCAGGGGACAGGGCCGGTTTACTGAAGCTTTCTTT. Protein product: CASRGQGRFTEAFF.

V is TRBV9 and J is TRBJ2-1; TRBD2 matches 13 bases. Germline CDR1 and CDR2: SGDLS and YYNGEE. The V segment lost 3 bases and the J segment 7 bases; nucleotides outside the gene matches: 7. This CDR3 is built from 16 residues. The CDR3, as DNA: TGTGCCAGCAGCGGTCAACTAGCGGGAGGGCTGAATGAGCAGTTCTTC. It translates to CASSGQLAGGLNEQFF.

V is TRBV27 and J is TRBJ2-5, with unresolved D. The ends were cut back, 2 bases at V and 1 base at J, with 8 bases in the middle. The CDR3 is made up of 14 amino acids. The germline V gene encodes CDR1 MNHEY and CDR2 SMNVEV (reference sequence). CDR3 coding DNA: TGTGCCAGCAGTTTAGCCGCCAGCCAAGAGACCCAGTACTTC. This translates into CASSLAASQETQYF.

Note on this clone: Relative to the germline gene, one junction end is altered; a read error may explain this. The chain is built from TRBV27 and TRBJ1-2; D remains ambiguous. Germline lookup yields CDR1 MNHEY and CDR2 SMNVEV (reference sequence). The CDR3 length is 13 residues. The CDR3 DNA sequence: TGTGCCAGCAGTTTAGAATGGTCATTGGGGAGGATCTTC. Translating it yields CASSLEWSLGRIF.

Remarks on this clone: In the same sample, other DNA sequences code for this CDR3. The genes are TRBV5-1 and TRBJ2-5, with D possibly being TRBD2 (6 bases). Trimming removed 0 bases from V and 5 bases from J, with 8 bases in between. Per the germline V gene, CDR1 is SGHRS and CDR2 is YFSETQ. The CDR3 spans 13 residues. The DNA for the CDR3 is TGCGCCAGCAGCTTGGGTGGAGGGGAGACCCAGTACTTC. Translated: CASSLGGGETQYF. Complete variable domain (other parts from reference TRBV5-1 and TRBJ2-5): KAGVTQTPRYLIKTRGQQVTLSCSPISGHRSVSWYQQTPGQGLQFLFEYFSETQRNKGNFPGRFSGRQFSNSRSEMNVSTLELGDSALYLCASSLGGGETQYFGPGTRLLVL.

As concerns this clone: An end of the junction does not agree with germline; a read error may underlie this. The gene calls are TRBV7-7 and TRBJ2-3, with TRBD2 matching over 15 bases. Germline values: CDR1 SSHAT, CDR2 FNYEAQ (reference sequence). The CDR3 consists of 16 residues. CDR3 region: CASSPGLAGGTDTQYF. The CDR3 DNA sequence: TGTGCTAGCAGCCCGGGACTAGCGGGAGGAACAGATACGCAGTATTTT.

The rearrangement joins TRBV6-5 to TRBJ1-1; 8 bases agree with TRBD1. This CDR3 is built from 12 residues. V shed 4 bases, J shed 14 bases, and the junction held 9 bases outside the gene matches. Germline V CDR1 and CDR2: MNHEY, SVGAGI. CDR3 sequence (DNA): TGTGCCAGCAGTTTAGGACAGGGCGGGTTGTTCTTT. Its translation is CASSLGQGGLFF.

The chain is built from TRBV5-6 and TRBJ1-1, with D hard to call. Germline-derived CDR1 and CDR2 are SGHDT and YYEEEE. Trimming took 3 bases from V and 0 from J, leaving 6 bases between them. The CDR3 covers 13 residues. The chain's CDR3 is CASSYTLNTEAFF. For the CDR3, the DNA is TGTGCCAGCAGCTATACACTGAACACTGAAGCTTTCTTT.

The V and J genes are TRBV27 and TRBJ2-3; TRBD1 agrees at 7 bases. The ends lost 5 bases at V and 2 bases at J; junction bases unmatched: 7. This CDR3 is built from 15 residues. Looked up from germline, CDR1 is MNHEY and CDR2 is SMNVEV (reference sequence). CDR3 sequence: CASSTRTGYTDTQYF. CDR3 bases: TGTGCCAGCAGTACCAGGACAGGATACACAGATACGCAGTATTTT.